These T cell receptor beta chains were read from a single sample in a study of T-cell memory formation after mild COVID-19. TCRdb ran MiXCR on the 5' RACE reads and lists one entry per CDR3 protein. The repertoire includes under 550,000 distinct CDR3 sequences, roughly 20% of them detected once, and around an eighth sits in the top ten. Specimen: PBMCs or a T cell subset sorted from them (not recorded which). These receptors all stem from an adult woman who had mild COVID-19 (a few samples of this study predate the infection). Cell type and time point are not known. The CDR3 runs from the conserved cysteine through the conserved F or W. Each record gives: J gene, V gene, clone size, CDR3 protein. Rows give clone size only sometimes, using once, few, many, or a class for an expanded clone.

>TRBJ1-2|TRBV6-6|few
CASRGQGRLNYGYTF
>TRBJ2-1|TRBV5-1|many
CASSGAGYNEQFF
>TRBJ1-6|TRBV20-1|few
CSASFQAGMESPLHF
>TRBJ1-3|TRBV4-2|few
CASSPVFGSSGNTIYF
>TRBJ2-3|TRBV20-1|NA
CSAPPERGYTDTQYF
>TRBJ2-1|TRBV20-1|NA
CSVRTSGRNNEQFF
>TRBJ1-5|TRBV18|medium-sized
CASSVSTIGNQPQHF
>TRBJ2-1|TRBV7-9|NA
CASSSSWPVSYNEQFF
>TRBJ1-2|TRBV9|NA
CASSVASTGRDYGYTF
>TRBJ2-2|TRBV5-6|few
CAGGLAGNTGELFF
>TRBJ1-1|TRBV7-8|NA
CASSLVKPNTEAFF
>TRBJ1-1|TRBV3-1|many
CASSRQGGDTEAFF
>TRBJ2-7|TRBV12-3/TRBV12-4|few
CASTRTGVDEQYF
>TRBJ1-4|TRBV25-1|NA
CASSESRPFNEKLFF
>TRBJ2-3|TRBV11-2|NA
CASSSWTSRGSTDTQYF
>TRBJ2-1|TRBV10-3|few
CAISTTSGGEQFF
>TRBJ1-1|TRBV5-1|many
CASSLTGLNTEAFF
>TRBJ1-5|TRBV12-3/TRBV12-4|many
CASARSGDTQPQHF
>TRBJ1-5|TRBV12-3/TRBV12-4|NA
CASSFRTGTRQPQHF
>TRBJ2-5|TRBV4-2|few
CASSQDFQETQYF
>TRBJ2-7|TRBV5-1|many
CASSPGGAAASYEQYF
>TRBJ1-2|TRBV29-1|few
CSVEQGAGVGYTF
>TRBJ1-1|TRBV29-1|NA
CSVEAEYEAFF
>TRBJ1-5|TRBV12-3/TRBV12-4|NA
CASSFDPRSPQHF
>TRBJ2-7|TRBV5-6|NA
CASSDSGIEQYF
>TRBJ1-2|TRBV5-6|NA
CASSYEYGPPRGYTF
>TRBJ2-3|TRBV30|NA
CASTSGSKTDTQYF
>TRBJ2-7|TRBV10-2|few
CASRGSEAYEQYF
>TRBJ2-7|TRBV6-6|NA
CASSYRLGRAHAEQYF
>TRBJ1-1|TRBV5-1|NA
CASSFRGEAFF
>TRBJ1-1|TRBV3-1|few
CASRKSGSNTEAFF
>TRBJ1-6|TRBV9|few
CASSPGQGPPADNSPLHF
>TRBJ2-7|TRBV7-9|few
CASSRPTSGMAYEQYF
>TRBJ2-1|TRBV7-3|NA
CASSLSGSVSNEQFF
>TRBJ1-1|TRBV7-2|NA
CASSLDRQTEAFF
>TRBJ2-7|TRBV4-2|NA
CASSRSPGDRYEQYF
>TRBJ2-5|TRBV9|NA
CASSVGTSGGPTETQYF
>TRBJ2-7|TRBV7-6|NA
CASSLGRDSSSYEQYF
>TRBJ2-1|TRBV19|few
CASSIGHNEQFF
>TRBJ2-1|TRBV6-2/TRBV6-3|few
CASTEGHSYNEQFF
>TRBJ2-3|TRBV9|NA
CASSVVGSGGVDTQYF
>TRBJ2-5|TRBV18|few
CASSPTTGVFTAGETQYF
>TRBJ2-7|TRBV20-1|few
CSARAPANSYEQYF